The 28 T cell receptor beta chains reported below all come from one sample, sequenced in a study of blood T cell repertoires in COVID-19. Repertoires were generated with immunoSEQ multiplex PCR, while TCRdb's copy carries only in-frame clones and drops some. The data show 85,000 to 130,000 clones, roughly 87% seen once. Source material: peripheral blood. The receptors stem from a woman aged 60-70 years with acute or convalescent COVID-19.

The chain combines TRBV21-1 with TRBJ1-2. TRBV21-1 is marked as a pseudogene. The CDR3 totals 15 residues. CDR3 bases: TGTGCCAGCAGCAAAGGGCGGGGGTGGTCCTATGGCTACACCTTC. Translating it yields CASSKGRGWSYGYTF.

This chain joins TRBV11-2 and TRBJ2-7; the match to TRBD2 covers 7 bases. The junction had 18 bases not matched to a gene; V was cut back by 5 bases and J by 5 bases. The CDR3 loop spans 17 amino acids. The V gene's germline CDR1 is SGHAT and CDR2 FQNNGV. For the CDR3, the DNA is TGTGCCAGCAGCCCTTGGAGCGGGCCTAGCGGCTTTAACGAGCAGTACGTC. This codes for CASSPWSGPSGFNEQYV.

In its sample, this clone was seen once. The rearrangement uses TRBV15 and TRBJ2-1, with D maybe TRBD1 (8 bases). This CDR3 comprises 15 residues. Trimming shortened V by 9 bases and J by 6 bases, and 21 bases separated the two germline ends. Germline V gene sequence: CDR1 LNHNV, CDR2 YYDKDF (reference sequence). CDR3 in amino acids: CATREGGQVTNEQFF. The CDR3, as DNA: TGTGCCACGAGGGAGGGGGGACAGGTCACCAATGAGCAGTTCTTC.

The chain employs TRBV5-1 and TRBJ2-3; D is unclear. CDR1 and CDR2 from the germline V gene are SGHRS and YFSETQ. V was cut by 5 bases and J by 1 base, with 8 bases left in between. This CDR3 spans 13 amino acids. The DNA for the CDR3 is TGCGCCAGCAGGAAAGTAGGCACAGATACGCAGTATTTT. Residues: CASRKVGTDTQYF.

The chain recombines TRBV21-1 with TRBJ1-1; the table's D call, TRBD1, was not checked against the DNA. TRBV21-1 is classified as a pseudogene. CDR3 size: 14 residues. CDR3: CASSTTVHHTEAFF. DNA for the CDR3: TGTGCCAGCAGCACTACAGTCCACCACACTGAAGCTTTCTTT.

This clone was seen only once. This chain uses TRBV28 with TRBJ1-1; D perhaps matches TRBD1 (5 bases). The V and J ends lost 5 bases and 11 bases respectively, with 18 bases between them. Germline V gene sequence: CDR1 MDHEN, CDR2 SYDVKM. The CDR3 runs to 13 residues. CDR3 sequence reads: CASSGVEQQAAFF. The CDR3, as DNA: TGTGCCAGCAGTGGGGTGGAGCAACAGGCGGCTTTCTTT.

The V gene is TRBV11-1, the J gene TRBJ2-1; TRBD2 might be the D (6 bases). Germline V gives CDR1 SGHAT, CDR2 FQDESV (reference sequence). The V end was cut by 4 bases, the J end by 2 bases, with 12 bases between. This CDR3 is 15 amino acids long. The CDR3, as DNA: TGTGCCAGCAGCTCCCGGGAGATCCCCTACAATGAGCAGTTCTTC. Encoded protein: CASSSREIPYNEQFF.

This chain connects TRBV20-1 to TRBJ1-4; D is ambiguous. The V gene lost 7 bases and the J gene lost 7 bases, with 10 bases spanning the gap. Germline CDR1 is DFQATT and CDR2 is SNEGSKA (reference sequence). The CDR3 is 11 residues long. In DNA form, the CDR3 reads TGCAGTGGTAAACTCCTTGAAAAACTGTTTTTT. Its translation: CSGKLLEKLFF.

This clone is a singleton in its sample. The V and J genes are TRBV12-3 or TRBV12-4 and TRBJ1-1; unclear D gene. V was clipped by 5 bases and J by 5 bases, with 12 bases between them. The CDR3 runs 13 residues. CDR3: CASSPLGATEAFF. The CDR3 nucleotides are TGTGCCAGCAGTCCCCTAGGTGCGACTGAAGCTTTCTTT.

This chain links TRBV7-2 with TRBJ2-2; 11 nucleotides line up with TRBD2. The germline V gene encodes CDR1 SGHTA and CDR2 FQGNSA. J lost 6 bases, V lost 5 bases, and 8 bases had no gene match. The CDR3 covers 16 residues. The CDR3 DNA is TGTGCCAGCAGCCTTAATAGCGGGAGGGTGTCCGGGGAGCTGTTTTTT. The encoded protein is CASSLNSGRVSGELFF.

The chain carries TRBV7-3 and TRBJ1-6; D is perhaps TRBD1 (6 bases). Trimming took 2 bases from V and 7 from J, leaving 6 bases between them. CDR3 length equals 13 residues. Per germline, CDR1 SGHTA and CDR2 FQGTGA. Here the CDR3 reads CASSLGGNSPLHF. The CDR3 region has the DNA TGTGCCAGCAGCTTAGGGGGCAATTCACCCCTCCACTTT. The full variable domain, rest sourced from reference TRBV7-3 and TRBJ1-6, is GAGVSQTPSNKVTEKGKYVELRCDPISGHTALYWYRQSLGQGPEFLIYFQGTGAADDSGLPNDRFFAVRPEGSVSTLKIQRTERGDSAVYLCASSLGGNSPLHFGNGTRLTVT.

The chain employs TRBV9 and TRBJ1-3; 8 nucleotides align to TRBD1. CDR1 and CDR2 from the germline V gene are SGDLS and YYNGEE. The CDR3 is made up of 14 amino acids. The junction had 2 bases not matched to a gene; V was cut back by 4 bases and J by 2 bases. CDR3 DNA sequence: TGTGCCAGCAGCTCGGACAGGGCTGGAAACACCATATATTTT. This encodes CASSSDRAGNTIYF. The full variable domain, completed using reference TRBV9 and TRBJ1-3, is DSGVTQTPKHLITATGQRVTLRCSPRSGDLSVYWYQQSLDQGLQFLIQYYNGEERAKGNILERFSAQQFPDLHSELNLSSLELGDSALYFCASSSDRAGNTIYFGEGSWLTVV.

The chain joins TRBV14 to TRBJ1-6; weak D call: TRBD1 (6 bases). Germline V gene lookup returns CDR1 SGHDN and CDR2 FVKESK. Trimming left V 2 bases short and J 7 bases short, with 12 bases between. The CDR3 has 15 residues. The CDR3 DNA reads as TGTGCCAGCAGCCAACAGGGGAGGGCCAATTCACCCCTCCACTTT. Its protein product is CASSQQGRANSPLHF.

This clone showed up just once. The V call is TRBV28, the J call TRBJ1-2; TRBD1 matches at 7 bases. Germline-derived CDR1 and CDR2 are MDHEN and SYDVKM. The CDR3 length is 12 residues. Losses at the gene ends were 5 bases for V and 7 bases for J; bases not matched to a gene: 4. The CDR3 nucleotides are TGTGCCAGCAGTGCAACAGGGGTTGGCTACACCTTC. The encoded protein is CASSATGVGYTF.

The gene calls are TRBV2 and TRBJ1-3; D is uncertain. CDR3 size: 15 residues. Germline V lookup: CDR1 SNHLY, CDR2 FYNNEI. The ends were cut back, 8 bases at V and 4 bases at J, with 18 bases in the middle. This chain's CDR3 is CASLALRRTGNTIYF. The CDR3 DNA is TGTGCCAGCCTAGCTCTCCGGAGGACCGGAAACACCATATATTTT.

V and J are TRBV7-9 and TRBJ2-5; D remains ambiguous. The CDR3 loop spans 12 amino acids. Germline loops: CDR1 SEHNR, CDR2 FQNEAQ (reference sequence). Trimming removed 5 bases from V and 4 bases from J, with 8 bases in between. The CDR3 sequence: CASSIDIETQYF. DNA of the CDR3: TGTGCCAGCAGCATCGACATAGAGACCCAGTACTTC.

This rearrangement joins TRBV28 to TRBJ1-5; perhaps TRBD1 as D (5 bases). V shed 5 bases and J shed 1 base, with 15 bases lying between them. The V gene's germline CDR1 is MDHEN and CDR2 SYDVKM. The CDR3 runs to 16 residues. CDR3 protein: CASSPPGLGSNQPQHF. Here the CDR3 DNA reads TGTGCCAGCAGTCCTCCAGGGTTGGGGAGCAATCAGCCCCAGCATTTT.

The V gene is TRBV4-2, the J gene TRBJ1-4; D may be TRBD1 (6 bases). V was shortened by 4 bases and J by 8 bases, with 20 bases between the two germline ends. CDR3 length: 16 residues. CDR1 is LGHNA, CDR2 YNFKEQ, per germline. The CDR3 DNA reads TGTGCCAGCAGCCCCGTAGGGGGGGGAGGAAGAGAAAAACTGTTTTTT. This encodes CASSPVGGGGREKLFF.

This chain joins TRBV9 and TRBJ1-5; D perhaps matches TRBD1 (5 bases). Per germline, CDR1 SGDLS and CDR2 YYNGEE. Trimming took off 0 bases at V and 3 bases at J, with 10 bases between the two ends. This CDR3 has 15 amino acids. The CDR3 DNA reads TGTGCCAGCAGCGTAGAGGGGTGGCCCAATCAGCCCCAGCATTTT. This translates into CASSVEGWPNQPQHF.

The rearrangement joins TRBV4-1 to TRBJ1-3; the D is unclear. CDR1 and CDR2 (germline): MGHRA, YSYEKL. The CDR3 has 15 amino acids. V gave up 3 bases and J gave up 2 bases, with 11 bases separating them. Here the CDR3 reads CASSHEETTGNTIYF. CDR3 nucleotides: TGCGCCAGCAGCCACGAGGAGACCACTGGAAACACCATATATTTT.

This clone was observed a single time. This sequence joins TRBV5-4 and TRBJ2-3; TRBD1 might be the D (5 bases). The germline CDR1 and CDR2 sequences are SGHNT and YYREEE (reference sequence). This CDR3 comprises 15 residues. V gave up 5 bases and J gave up 2 bases, with 15 bases separating them. The CDR3 DNA is TGTGCCAGCAGTAAGACAGCCCTTGACACAGATACGCAGTATTTT. Translated, it gives CASSKTALDTDTQYF.

V usage is TRBV19 and J usage is TRBJ1-2; TRBD1 matches at 10 bases. The CDR3 has 14 amino acids. J gave up 5 bases and V 5 bases, and 5 bases lay outside the gene matches. CDR1 is LNHDA and CDR2 is SQIVND in the germline V gene (reference sequence). CDR3 region: CASSPGQGIYGYTF. For the CDR3, the DNA is TGTGCCAGTAGTCCGGGACAGGGGATTTATGGCTACACCTTC. The variable domain in full, completed from reference TRBV19 and TRBJ1-2, reads DGGITQSPKYLFRKEGQNVTLSCEQNLNHDAMYWYRQDPGQGLRLIYYSQIVNDFQKGDIAEGYSVSREKKESFPLTVTSAQKNPTAFYLCASSPGQGIYGYTFGSGTRLTVV.

The V and J genes are TRBV3-1 (or the pseudogene TRBV3-2) and TRBJ2-2, with D tentatively TRBD1 (5 bases). Germline lookup yields CDR1 LGHDT and CDR2 YNNKEL (reference sequence). With 4 bases removed from V and 7 bases from J, the gap between germline ends came to 13 bases. The CDR3 extends over 14 amino acids. The DNA for the CDR3 is TGTGCCAGCAGCCCAGTCCTAGGGGTCGGGGAGCTGTTTTTT. It specifies CASSPVLGVGELFF.

V gene TRBV6-1 combines with J gene TRBJ2-1; 11 bases align to TRBD2. J lost 6 bases, V lost 4 bases, and 8 bases had no gene match. The CDR3 has 16 residues. Per germline, CDR1 MNHNS and CDR2 SASEGT. The CDR3 coding sequence is TGTGCCAGCAGTGCCCTTACTAGCGGGAGAGCCAATGAGCAGTTCTTC. Its translation: CASSALTSGRANEQFF.

This rearrangement joins TRBV4-1 to TRBJ1-4; D unresolved. The CDR3 is made up of 14 amino acids. Germline-derived CDR1 and CDR2 are MGHRA and YSYEKL. The ends were cut back, 4 bases at V and 8 bases at J, with 14 bases in the middle. This chain's CDR3 is CASSPPGEAEKLFF. Written as DNA, the CDR3 is TGCGCCAGCAGCCCCCCTGGGGAGGCCGAAAAACTGTTTTTT.

This chain uses TRBV6-5 with TRBJ1-5; 9 bases line up with TRBD1. From germline, CDR1 is MNHEY and CDR2 SVGAGI. V shed 4 bases and J 6 bases; nucleotides not matched to a gene: 7. The CDR3 consists of 15 residues. CDR3 loop: CASSSSGQGSQPQHF. CDR3 bases: TGTGCCAGCAGTTCCTCGGGACAGGGATCTCAGCCCCAGCATTTT.

This rearrangement joins TRBV6-5 to TRBJ1-2; possible D gene TRBD1, 5 bases. The CDR3 covers 13 residues. V shed 6 bases and J shed 2 bases, with 10 bases lying between them. The germline CDR1 and CDR2 sequences are MNHEY and SVGAGI. The CDR3 is CASRRDGNYGYTF. The CDR3 DNA reads TGTGCCAGCAGGCGGGACGGCAACTATGGCTACACCTTC.

This chain links TRBV7-9 with TRBJ1-1; D remains ambiguous. CDR1 and CDR2 (germline): SEHNR, FQNEAQ (reference sequence). The V and J ends lost 1 base and 8 bases respectively, with 8 bases between them. The CDR3 runs to 12 residues. The CDR3, as DNA: TGTGCCAGCAGCTTAGGGGGAGGGGAAGCTTTCTTT. It codes for CASSLGGGEAFF. Full variable domain (rest looked up from reference TRBV7-9 and TRBJ1-1): DTGVSQNPRHKITKRGQNVTFRCDPISEHNRLYWYRQTLGQGPEFLTYFQNEAQLEKSRLLSDRFSAERPKGSFSTLEIQRTEQGDSAMYLCASSLGGGEAFFGQGTRLTVV.